This TCR beta chain appears in the sequencing data of a study of blood T cell repertoires in COVID-19. Study background: COVID-19 samples from acute and convalescent phases originated in the United States, Italy and Spain. Nucleic acid was either cDNA or gDNA, and it came from T cells, B-cell-depleted T cells, or PBMCs.

As originally analysed: Researchers report that nucleated cell counts were estimated from reference gene primer amplification. Libraries were prepared by immunoSEQ multiplex PCR; TCRdb keeps only in-frame clonotypes and omits some of them. V and J calls and clone size are given by that table; D and trimming were obtained from the DNA. The data show approximately 57,000 clones, 85% to 90% seen once. The CDR3 is 14 residues long. V dropped 9 bases and J dropped 4; count of bases not matched to a gene: 7. The germline V gene encodes CDR1 ENHRY and CDR2 SYGVKD. The sequenced sample consisted of peripheral blood. The receptor was isolated from a middle-aged man with acute or convalescent COVID-19. V usage is TRBV10-3 and J usage is TRBJ1-2; the match to TRBD1 covers 11 bases. The CDR3 protein is CAMGQGESLYGYTF. Here the CDR3 DNA reads TGTGCCATGGGACAGGGGGAGTCACTCTATGGCTACACCTTC.